The 30 T cell receptor beta chains below were found in one sample sequenced in a study of metastatic and nonmetastatic thyroid tumors. Among the patients, none had received any treatment before thyroid surgery. Using MiXCR, TCRdb reanalyzed the PCR reads. The sample has tens of thousands of clones; under 15% are singletons. Sequences were obtained from blood. Receptor source: a female donor with papillary thyroid cancer or a benign thyroid nodule (not recorded which). Some clones in this sample may be carry-over from other donors' samples.

The sample holds many counts of this clone. The genes are TRBV6-2 or TRBV6-3 and TRBJ2-1; D is perhaps TRBD2 (7 bases). CDR1 and CDR2 from the germline V gene are MNHEY and SVGEGT. V was clipped by 5 bases and J by 5 bases, with 22 bases between them. CDR3 length: 17 amino acids. CDR3 protein: CASSPWRGGGPDNEQFF. The CDR3 nucleotides are TGTGCCAGCAGTCCTTGGAGGGGGGGGGGGCCGGACAATGAGCAGTTCTTC.

This clone has ten or more counts. CDR3 nucleotide sequence: TGCGCCAGCAGCTTGTTCGCGCAGGGCAGCTCCTACGAGCAGTACTTC. Translated, it gives CASSLFAQGSSYEQYF. V gene TRBV5-1 combines with J gene TRBJ2-7; D is perhaps TRBD1 (5 bases). The CDR3 is 16 amino acids. V dropped 1 base and J dropped 0 bases, with 14 bases sitting between them. Germline lookup yields CDR1 SGHRS and CDR2 YFSETQ.

This clone was counted at least ten times. The chain links TRBV24-1 to TRBJ2-2, with D perhaps matching TRBD1 or TRBD2 (6 bases each). Germline CDR1 KGHDR, CDR2 SFDVKD. V dropped 0 bases and J dropped 9 bases, with 19 bases sitting between them. The CDR3 extends over 17 amino acids. The CDR3 DNA reads as TGTGCCACCAGTGATTTGGGGGAAAGGCCCGGGGGCCGGGAGCTGTTTTTT. The encoded protein is CATSDLGERPGGRELFF.

This clone was picked up a small number of times. A read error is possible here, since a much larger clone lies one base away. This chain's CDR3 is CASRSDETMAGGDEQFF. The CDR3 DNA follows: TGTGCCAGCCGCTCCGATGAAACTATGGCGGGGGGCGATGAGCAGTTCTTC. The chain is built from TRBV11-2 and TRBJ2-1, with 8 bases aligning to TRBD2. With V trimmed by 8 bases and J by 8 bases, 20 bases remained unmatched. Germline loops: CDR1 SGHAT, CDR2 FQNNGV. This CDR3 comprises 17 residues. The full variable domain, in which reference TRBV11-2 and TRBJ2-1 provide the parts outside the CDR3, is EAGVAQSPRYKIIEKRQSVAFWCNPISGHATLYWYQQILGQGPKLLIQFQNNGVVDDSQLPKDRFSAERLKGVDSTLKIQPAKLEDSAVYLCASRSDETMAGGDEQFFGPGTRLTVL.

There are many counts of this clone. A single base separates this from a much larger clone, so it may be a read error. This rearrangement joins TRBV6-1 to TRBJ1-6, with a possible D match to TRBD1 (5 bases). The CDR3 extends over 13 amino acids. With 7 bases removed from V and 9 bases from J, the gap between germline ends came to 13 bases. CDR1 MNHNS and CDR2 SASEGT come from the germline V gene. The CDR3 region has the DNA TGTGCCAGCATGTCTGAGGGGTTTTCACCCCTCCACTTT. This gives the protein CASMSEGFSPLHF.

On this clone itself: Germline is not matched at one junction end, which may reflect a read error. This rearrangement joins TRBV11-1 to TRBJ2-7; 9 bases are shared with TRBD1. This CDR3 is built from 16 residues. Germline assignment: CDR1 SGHAT and CDR2 FQDESV (reference sequence). CDR3 sequence: CAISLVGTGQKREQYF. The DNA for the CDR3 is TGTGCCATCAGCTTAGTGGGGACAGGGCAAAAACGCGAGCAGTACTTC.

This clone was recorded at least ten times. At one of its ends the junction is not consistent with the germline gene, which may arise from a read error. The chain couples TRBV7-7 to TRBJ2-1, with TRBD2 matching 8 bases. The CDR3 is 13 amino acids. The germline V gene has CDR1 SSHAT and CDR2 FNYEAQ (reference sequence). The CDR3 DNA sequence: TGTGCTAGCAGCTCTGGACTAGCAAATGAGCAGTTCTTC. As protein: CASSSGLANEQFF.

This clone was seen ten or more times. The V and J genes are TRBV6-1 and TRBJ1-2, with 8 bases fitting TRBD1. With V trimmed by 0 bases and J by 5 bases, 8 bases remained unmatched. This CDR3 region has 16 residues. CDR1 and CDR2 (germline): MNHNS, SASEGT. As DNA, the CDR3 is TGTGCCAGCAGTGAAGCCCCGTCAGGGGGCGGTTATGGCTACACCTTC. It specifies CASSEAPSGGGYGYTF.

At least ten counts were recorded for this clone. The rearrangement uses TRBV9 and TRBJ2-1; TRBD2 aligns across 11 bases. Germline V gene sequence: CDR1 SGDLS, CDR2 YYNGEE. The CDR3 contains 16 residues. With V trimmed by 0 bases and J by 9 bases, 8 bases remained unmatched. In nucleotides, the CDR3 is TGTGCCAGCAGCGTAGGTGCTAGCGGGGGGATTGGTGAGCAGTTCTTC. The encoded protein is CASSVGASGGIGEQFF.

In its sample, this clone was seen many times. The rearrangement joins TRBV19 to TRBJ1-2, with TRBD1 matching 8 bases. This CDR3 is built from 17 residues. The V segment lost 0 bases and the J segment 3 bases; nucleotides outside the gene matches: 9. Per germline, CDR1 LNHDA and CDR2 SQIVND (reference sequence). In DNA, the CDR3 is TGTGCCAGTAGTATAGACCTGAGGACAGGGTTATACTATGGCTACACCTTC. Translation: CASSIDLRTGLYYGYTF.

This clone was counted ten times or more. The chain carries TRBV3-1 and TRBJ1-2, with unresolved D. V dropped 6 bases and J dropped 6 bases, with 20 bases sitting between them. CDR1 is LGHDT and CDR2 is YNNKEL in the germline V gene (reference sequence). The CDR3 is 15 amino acids. The CDR3 spells CASSLFRPRRDGYTF. CDR3 coding DNA: TGTGCCAGCAGTCTCTTCCGGCCCCGGAGAGATGGCTACACCTTC.

This clone was counted many times. This same CDR3 is encoded by further DNA sequences in the sample. The chain couples TRBV4-2 to TRBJ1-6; possibly TRBD1 for D (5 bases). Deletions cut 0 bases from V and 8 bases from J, with 11 bases between. This CDR3 is built from 15 residues. Per the germline V gene, CDR1 is LGHNA and CDR2 is YNFKEQ. The CDR3 DNA reads as TGTGCCAGCAGCCAAGAGGGGGATCGGGATTCACCCCTCCACTTT. Translated, it gives CASSQEGDRDSPLHF.

This clone was seen a few times. Being one base from a much bigger clone, this may be a read error. The rearrangement links TRBV27 to TRBJ2-1; D is ambiguous. Trimming pared 6 bases from V and 3 bases from J, leaving 9 bases between. The CDR3 covers 13 residues. Germline V gene data show CDR1 as MNHEY and CDR2 as SMNVEV (reference sequence). The CDR3 protein is CASRDMDYNEQFF. CDR3 sequence (DNA): TGTGCCAGCAGAGACATGGACTACAATGAGCAGTTCTTC.

The chain recombines TRBV12-3 or TRBV12-4 with TRBJ2-7, with a weak D call TRBD1 (5 bases). V gave up 7 bases and J gave up 1 base, with 14 bases separating them. The CDR3 covers 14 residues. The CDR3 reads CASTFDRYSYEQYF. CDR3 in DNA: TGTGCCAGCACCTTCGACAGATATTCCTACGAGCAGTACTTC.

A word on this clone: A much more abundant neighbour one base away suggests this may be a read error. The V and J genes are TRBV4-1 and TRBJ2-7; no firm D call. CDR1 and CDR2 from the germline V gene are MGHRA and YSYEKL. This CDR3 is 15 amino acids long. Trimming removed 7 bases from V and 3 bases from J, with 19 bases in between. The CDR3 protein is CASNPSAAEYYEQYF. The CDR3 DNA reads as TGCGCCAGCAACCCCTCGGCGGCTGAATACTACGAGCAGTACTTC.

Of note for this clone: Its ends do not fully match the called genes, so a read error is possible. The rearrangement joins TRBV14 to TRBJ2-5, with 9 bases aligning to TRBD1. The germline V gene encodes CDR1 SGHDN and CDR2 FVKESK. The CDR3 contains 13 residues. CDR3 in amino acids: CVSSRDREETQYF. The CDR3 DNA reads TGTGTCAGCAGCCGGGACAGGGAAGAGACCCAGTACTTC.

This rearrangement joins TRBV10-3 to TRBJ2-2; D ambiguous. Trimming stripped 8 bases from V and 3 bases from J, with 7 bases between. The CDR3 consists of 12 residues. Germline V gives CDR1 ENHRY, CDR2 SYGVKD. CDR3 protein: CAIASDTGELFF. The CDR3 DNA reads TGTGCCATCGCCTCCGACACCGGGGAGCTGTTTTTT.

This chain links TRBV11-2 with TRBJ2-1; perhaps TRBD2 as D (7 bases). This CDR3 spans 15 amino acids. Trimming removed 5 bases at V and 5 bases at J, with 16 bases between. Germline V lookup: CDR1 SGHAT, CDR2 FQNNGV. Here the CDR3 reads CASSQGGGAHNEQFF. CDR3 in DNA: TGTGCCAGCAGCCAAGGGGGGGGTGCCCACAATGAGCAGTTCTTC.

As regards this clone: A read error may be the cause here, since a much bigger clone is one base away. Other DNA sequences in this sample translate to the same CDR3. This sequence joins TRBV7-6 and TRBJ2-2; 7 bases line up with TRBD2. CDR1 is SGHVS and CDR2 is FNYEAQ in the germline V gene. This CDR3 spans 17 amino acids. V was pared by 5 bases and J by 2 bases, with 11 bases of the junction left unmatched. In DNA, the CDR3 is TGTGCCAGCAGCCCCCTATCTAGCGGTGGAAACACCGGGGAGCTGTTTTTT. This encodes CASSPLSSGGNTGELFF.

This clone was seen at least ten times. In DNA form, the CDR3 reads TGCGCCAGCAGCTTGTCGCAGGAGAAAAACATTCAGTACTTC. It specifies CASSLSQEKNIQYF. V gene TRBV5-1 combines with J gene TRBJ2-4; D gene ambiguous. Germline-derived CDR1 and CDR2 are SGHRS and YFSETQ. V was clipped by 1 base and J by 4 bases, with 9 bases between them. The CDR3 spans 14 residues.

This sequence joins TRBV7-2 and TRBJ2-2; D gene uncertain. Trimming left V 1 base short and J 2 bases short, with 5 bases between. The CDR3 runs to 14 residues. The germline gives CDR1 SGHTA, CDR2 FQGNSA. In DNA form, the CDR3 reads TGTGCCAGCAGCTTAGACCCTAACACCGGGGAGCTGTTTTTT. It is translated as CASSLDPNTGELFF.

In its sample, this clone was seen many times. The chain uses TRBV6-6 and TRBJ1-3, with no clear D. Per the germline V gene, CDR1 is MNHNY and CDR2 is SVGAGI (reference sequence). Trimming left V 3 bases short and J 0 bases short, with 9 bases between. The CDR3 consists of 15 residues. The CDR3 DNA is TGTGCCAGCAGTTATTCAGCCGACTCTGGAAACACCATATATTTT. It codes for CASSYSADSGNTIYF.

This clone was observed at least ten times. The same CDR3 is also encoded by other DNA sequences in this sample. V is TRBV5-1 and J is TRBJ1-2; 9 bases agree with TRBD1. Germline loops: CDR1 SGHRS, CDR2 YFSETQ. V trimming: 4 bases; J trimming: 2 bases; junction bases outside the gene matches: 0. The CDR3 runs to 13 residues. CDR3 DNA: TGCGCCAGCAGCACAGGGGGCAACTATGGCTACACCTTC. Translating gives CASSTGGNYGYTF.

This clone was seen ten or more times. The chain has TRBV14 and TRBJ2-7; no reliable D call. The CDR3 has 14 amino acids. V was shortened by 0 bases and J by 2 bases, with 8 bases between the two germline ends. The germline gives CDR1 SGHDN, CDR2 FVKESK. CDR3 loop: CASSQDGETYEQYF. CDR3 in DNA: TGTGCCAGCAGCCAAGATGGGGAAACCTACGAGCAGTACTTC.

Many counts were recorded for this clone. The chain is built from TRBV3-1 and TRBJ1-2; a weak D match, TRBD1 (5 bases). The CDR3 has 13 amino acids. V was shortened by 3 bases and J by 5 bases, with 10 bases between the two germline ends. The germline gives CDR1 LGHDT, CDR2 YNNKEL (reference sequence). As DNA, the CDR3 is TGTGCCAGCAGCCAGGGGGGGTTGTATGGCTACACCTTC. It encodes CASSQGGLYGYTF.

V is TRBV20-1 and J is TRBJ2-3; tentatively, D is TRBD1 (7 bases). Trimming removed 5 bases from V and 5 bases from J, with 20 bases in between. The CDR3 consists of 15 residues. Germline assignment: CDR1 DFQATT and CDR2 SNEGSKA (reference sequence). CDR3 sequence (DNA): TGCAGTGCTTCAGGGGGGCGGGGTGCTGAAGATACGCAGTATTTT. It codes for CSASGGRGAEDTQYF.

This clone was counted ten times or more. The chain uses TRBV6-1 and TRBJ2-1, with 14 bases identical to TRBD2. Trimming removed 6 bases from V and 4 bases from J; junction bases left unmatched: 2. Germline loops: CDR1 MNHNS, CDR2 SASEGT. This CDR3 has 15 amino acids. The CDR3 DNA reads TGTGCCAGCAGGGGACTAGCGGGGGTATACAATGAGCAGTTCTTC. This translates into CASRGLAGVYNEQFF.

The chain employs TRBV2 and TRBJ1-5; no firm D call. Deletions cut 6 bases from V and 11 bases from J, with 26 bases between. The CDR3 loop spans 16 amino acids. The germline CDR1 and CDR2 sequences are SNHLY and FYNNEI. The CDR3 nucleotides read TGTGCCAGCAGCTTCCGAGACGGGTCAGCGGCTCATTCCCAGCATTTT. It is translated as CASSFRDGSAAHSQHF.

This clone was seen repeatedly, ten times or more. J is TRBJ2-1 and V is TRBV28, with D perhaps being TRBD1 or TRBD2 (5 bases each). This CDR3 spans 16 amino acids. Germline CDR1 reads MDHEN; CDR2 reads SYDVKM. Trimming cost V 8 bases and J 8 bases, with 25 bases left between them. Written as DNA, the CDR3 is TGTGCCAGCGTCGGCCGTTGGGGGATGGGTTGGGATGAGCAGTTCTTC. It is translated as CASVGRWGMGWDEQFF.

This clone came up many times. This sequence joins TRBV30 and TRBJ1-5; D remains ambiguous. Trimming took 0 bases from V and 5 from J, leaving 11 bases between them. The CDR3 is made up of 14 amino acids. From germline, CDR1 is GTSNPN and CDR2 SVGIG (reference sequence). Written as DNA, the CDR3 is TGTGCCTGGAGTGTACCGGGCCGAGATCAGCCCCAGCATTTT. It translates to CAWSVPGRDQPQHF.